This T cell receptor beta chain was profiled in a study of OX40 agonist ivuxolimab in advanced cancers. Study overall: Patients enrolled in dose escalation were diagnosed with hepatocellular carcinoma, melanoma, renal cell or head and neck cancer.

Notes on the study in general: The expanded peripheral T cells' antigen specificity was not determined. Expanded clones were, on average, more numerous among CD8+ T cells than CD4+. People who partly responded at 0.1-3.0 mg/kg had some of the least clonal expansion seen.

A note on this clone: The antigen is unknown.

The V segment lost 8 bases and the J segment 4 bases; nucleotides outside the gene matches: 17. The germline gives CDR1 MDHEN, CDR2 SYDVKM. This CDR3 has 16 residues. Sequencing used immunoSEQ multiplex PCR; TCRdb keeps in-frame clones, though not all of them. The profile shows 32,000 or so clones, 75% to 85% of them singletons. The specimen was CD4+ or CD8+ T cells sorted from blood, collected in a trial of the OX40 agonist ivuxolimab. The chain couples TRBV28 to TRBJ2-7; 7 nucleotides align to TRBD1. The TCR was taken from an adult with an advanced solid tumor such as melanoma, head and neck, liver or kidney cancer. DNA of the CDR3: TGTGCCAGCCCCTCCAGCCAAGGGGGCCCTTCGTACGAGCAGTACTTC. This codes for CASPSSQGGPSYEQYF.